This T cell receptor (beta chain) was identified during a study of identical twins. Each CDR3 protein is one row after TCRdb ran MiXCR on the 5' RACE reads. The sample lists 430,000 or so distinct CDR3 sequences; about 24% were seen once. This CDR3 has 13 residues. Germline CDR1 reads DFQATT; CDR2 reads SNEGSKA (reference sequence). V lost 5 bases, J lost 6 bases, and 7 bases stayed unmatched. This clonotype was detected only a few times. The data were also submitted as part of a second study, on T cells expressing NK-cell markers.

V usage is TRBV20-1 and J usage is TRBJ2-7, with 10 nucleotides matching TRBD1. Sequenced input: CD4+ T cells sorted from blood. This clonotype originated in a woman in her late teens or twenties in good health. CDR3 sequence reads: CSAPRDRGGEQYF. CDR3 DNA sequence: TGCAGTGCTCCCCGGGACAGGGGAGGCGAGCAGTACTTC.